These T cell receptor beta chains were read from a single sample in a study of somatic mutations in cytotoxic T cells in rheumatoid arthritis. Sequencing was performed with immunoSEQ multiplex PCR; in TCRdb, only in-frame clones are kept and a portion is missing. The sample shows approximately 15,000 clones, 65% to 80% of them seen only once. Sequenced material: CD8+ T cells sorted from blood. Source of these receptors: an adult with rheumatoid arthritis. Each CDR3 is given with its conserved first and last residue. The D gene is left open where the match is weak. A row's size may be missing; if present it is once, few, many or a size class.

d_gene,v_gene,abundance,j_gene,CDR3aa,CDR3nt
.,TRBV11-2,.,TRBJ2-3,CASSLWGRASTDTQYF,TGTGCCAGCAGCTTATGGGGTAGGGCCAGCACAGATACGCAGTATTTT
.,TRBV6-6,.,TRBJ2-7,CASSYSVAYEQYF,TGTGCCAGCAGTTACAGTGTCGCCTACGAGCAGTACTTC
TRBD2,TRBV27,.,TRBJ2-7,CASSSLAAYEQYF,TGTGCCAGCAGTTCACTAGCGGCCTACGAGCAGTACTTC
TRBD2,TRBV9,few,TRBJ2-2,CASSTSSGRAMDGELFF,TGTGCCAGCAGCACATCTAGCGGGAGGGCCATGGACGGGGAGCTGTTTTTT
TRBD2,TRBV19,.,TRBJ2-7,CASSMTSGYEQYF,TGTGCCAGTAGTATGACTAGCGGGTACGAGCAGTACTTC
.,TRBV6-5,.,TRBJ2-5,CASSYGGLAWETQYF,TGTGCCAGCAGTTACGGGGGCTTGGCATGGGAGACCCAGTACTTC
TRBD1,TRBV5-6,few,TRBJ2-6,CASSLGTGASDSGANVLTF,TGTGCCAGCAGCTTAGGGACAGGGGCGTCGGACTCTGGGGCCAACGTCCTGACTTTC
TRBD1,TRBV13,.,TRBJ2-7,CASTLGGGQGVSDEQYF,TGTGCCAGCACCCTGGGGGGGGGACAGGGTGTATCCGACGAGCAGTACTTC
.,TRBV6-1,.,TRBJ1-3,CAGGRTPF,TGTGCCGGGGGCCGGACACCATTT
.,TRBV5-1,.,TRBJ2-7,CASSFNLYEQYF,TGCGCCAGCAGCTTTAACCTCTACGAGCAGTACTTC
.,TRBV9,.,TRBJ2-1,CASSAGDWSRGTYNEQFF,TGTGCCAGCAGCGCGGGGGACTGGAGCCGGGGGACCTACAATGAGCAGTTCTTC
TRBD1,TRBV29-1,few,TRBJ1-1,CSARQGEGTEAFF,TGCAGCGCCCGACAGGGTGAGGGCACTGAAGCTTTCTTT
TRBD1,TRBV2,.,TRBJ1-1,CASNDRGLDTEAFF,TGTGCCAGCAACGACAGGGGGCTAGACACTGAAGCTTTCTTT
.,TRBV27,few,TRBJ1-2,CASSLLMGSGYTF,TGTGCCAGCAGTTTACTGATGGGGAGCGGCTACACCTTC
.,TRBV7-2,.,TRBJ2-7,CASSQRTAEQYF,TGTGCCAGCAGCCAGCGGACAGCCGAGCAGTACTTC
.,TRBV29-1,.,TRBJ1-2,CSVGGNYGYTF,TGCAGCGTTGGAGGCAACTATGGCTACACCTTC
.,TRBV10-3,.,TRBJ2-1,CAISEGVFDEQFF,TGTGCCATCAGTGAAGGTGTATTCGATGAGCAGTTCTTC
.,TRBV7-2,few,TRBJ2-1,CASSPSGTGNNEQFF,TGTGCCAGCAGCCCTAGCGGGACAGGTAACAATGAGCAGTTCTTC
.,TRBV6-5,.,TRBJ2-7,CASSYGEGAYEQYF,TGTGCCAGCAGTTACGGTGAAGGGGCCTACGAGCAGTACTTC
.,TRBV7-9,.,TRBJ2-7,CASSFEQNPYEQYF,TGTGCCAGCAGCTTCGAGCAGAACCCCTACGAGCAGTACTTC